The 17 T cell receptor beta chains presented below share a single source sample, sequenced in a study of blood T cell repertoires in COVID-19. TCRdb keeps only in-frame clones here, not all; method: immunoSEQ multiplex PCR. Among 450,000 or so clones listed, 89% were seen once. The sequenced sample was peripheral blood. Every receptor here comes from a woman aged 40 to 50 with COVID-19, enrolled during active disease.

The V gene is TRBV5-1, the J gene TRBJ1-6; TRBD1 agrees at 7 bases. Losses at the gene ends were 4 bases for V and 7 bases for J; bases not matched to a gene: 11. Germline V lookup: CDR1 SGHRS, CDR2 YFSETQ. This CDR3 region has 16 residues. The CDR3: CASSPRAGQRNSPLHF. In DNA form, the CDR3 reads TGCGCCAGCAGCCCCAGGGCGGGACAGAGAAATTCACCCCTCCACTTT.

The V and J genes are TRBV7-9 and TRBJ2-6; TRBD2 is a possible D gene (6 bases). This CDR3 comprises 18 residues. Germline CDR1 SEHNR, CDR2 FQNEAQ (reference sequence). Trimming shortened V by 1 base and J by 4 bases, and 17 bases separated the two germline ends. CDR3 residues: CASSLVQGLLGGANVLTF. The CDR3 DNA follows: TGTGCCAGCAGCTTAGTTCAGGGACTCCTAGGAGGGGCCAACGTCCTGACTTTC.

This chain links TRBV6-1 with TRBJ2-7; D remains ambiguous. This CDR3 has 16 residues. V was pared by 2 bases and J by 2 bases, with 16 bases between. The germline V gene has CDR1 MNHNS and CDR2 SASEGT. CDR3 sequence (DNA): TGTGCCAGCAGTGAACAATCCAGGATAAAAACCTACGAGCAGTACTTC. It yields the protein CASSEQSRIKTYEQYF.

The rearrangement uses TRBV30 and TRBJ1-3, with 7 nucleotides matching TRBD1. The ends lost 0 bases at V and 2 bases at J; junction bases unmatched: 4. Germline V CDR1 and CDR2: GTSNPN, SVGIG (reference sequence). This CDR3 is 15 amino acids long. CDR3 protein: CAWSVPRGTGNTIYF. The CDR3 DNA sequence: TGTGCCTGGAGTGTACCCAGGGGGACTGGAAACACCATATATTTT.

The chain uses TRBV5-1 and TRBJ2-7, with 12 bases aligning to TRBD2. This CDR3 is 15 amino acids long. The V segment lost 0 bases and the J segment 3 bases; nucleotides outside the gene matches: 1. Looked up from germline, CDR1 is SGHRS and CDR2 is YFSETQ. CDR3 sequence reads: CASSLGTSGVYEQYF. DNA for the CDR3: TGCGCCAGCAGCTTGGGGACTAGCGGGGTCTACGAGCAGTACTTC.

This clone was seen only once. This sample also contains other DNA sequences that code for the same CDR3. The chain joins TRBV4-3 to TRBJ2-7, with D possibly TRBD1 on 5 matching bases. This CDR3 comprises 14 residues. Trimming removed 1 base from V and 0 bases from J, with 7 bases in between. Germline CDR1 and CDR2: LGHNA and YSLEER. CDR3 sequence: CASSQGRGSYEQYF. CDR3 sequence (DNA): TGCGCCAGCAGCCAAGGAAGGGGCTCCTACGAGCAGTACTTC.

The chain uses TRBV19 and TRBJ1-5; tentative D call: TRBD1 (6 bases). The germline CDR1 and CDR2 sequences are LNHDA and SQIVND (reference sequence). V was pared by 7 bases and J by 4 bases, with 23 bases between. This CDR3 comprises 17 residues. The chain's CDR3 is CASMTPRQEIKNQPQHF. The DNA for the CDR3 is TGTGCCAGTATGACCCCTAGACAGGAAATTAAGAATCAGCCCCAGCATTTT.

The J gene is TRBJ1-1, the V gene TRBV19; 7 nucleotides line up with TRBD1. CDR1 is LNHDA and CDR2 is SQIVND in the germline V gene (reference sequence). Unmatched junction bases numbered 12, after V lost 7 bases and J lost 1 base. The CDR3 covers 16 residues. CDR3 coding DNA: TGTGCCAGTACCCTACTGACAGGGCGGGGGAACACTGAAGCTTTCTTT. The encoded protein is CASTLLTGRGNTEAFF.

This chain connects TRBV9 to TRBJ2-1; 8 bases map to TRBD1. Germline CDR1 reads SGDLS; CDR2 reads YYNGEE. Trimming at V came to 4 bases and at J to 8 bases, leaving 11 bases not matched to a gene. CDR3 size: 15 residues. As DNA, the CDR3 is TGTGCCAGCAGCCCAAGGGGTCAGGGGGCCCATGAGCAGTTCTTC. It translates to CASSPRGQGAHEQFF.

Concerning this clone: Different DNA sequences within this sample yield the same CDR3. CDR3 sequence reads: CASSQDRGTEAFF. CDR3 DNA sequence: TGTGCCAGCAGCCAAGACAGGGGCACTGAAGCTTTCTTT. This sequence joins TRBV14 and TRBJ1-1; D is possibly TRBD1 (6 bases). From germline, CDR1 is SGHDN and CDR2 FVKESK. The V gene lost 0 bases and the J gene lost 4 bases, with 6 bases spanning the gap. The CDR3 runs to 13 residues.

V gene TRBV2 combines with J gene TRBJ2-2; D gene uncertain. Germline assignment: CDR1 SNHLY and CDR2 FYNNEI. This CDR3 comprises 14 residues. V gave up 9 bases and J gave up 5 bases, with 16 bases separating them. The CDR3 sequence: CASKEILATGELFF. The CDR3 DNA is TGTGCCAGTAAGGAGATTTTGGCGACCGGGGAGCTGTTTTTT.

The genes are TRBV27 and TRBJ1-5, with TRBD1 identical over 9 bases. The CDR3 has 16 amino acids. V lost 0 bases to trimming and J lost 6 bases; unmatched junction nucleotides: 6. The germline CDR1 and CDR2 sequences are MNHEY and SMNVEV (reference sequence). As DNA, the CDR3 is TGTGCCAGCAGTTTATCCTCCGGGACAGGGACTCAGCCCCAGCATTTT. Translation: CASSLSSGTGTQPQHF.

The V gene is TRBV5-1, the J gene TRBJ2-7; TRBD1 agrees at 7 bases. Germline trimming cut 4 bases from V and 5 bases from J; bases unmatched to any gene: 3. The CDR3 is 12 amino acids. Germline-derived CDR1 and CDR2 are SGHRS and YFSETQ. The CDR3 nucleotides read TGCGCCAGCAGCGTGACAGGGAACGAGCAGTACTTC. As protein: CASSVTGNEQYF.

This clone was seen only once. This chain connects TRBV6-2 or TRBV6-3 to TRBJ2-3, with 7 bases identical to TRBD1. Looked up from germline, CDR1 is MNHEY and CDR2 is SVGEGT. The CDR3 is 16 amino acids. V shed 0 bases and J 2 bases; nucleotides not matched to a gene: 5. The CDR3 sequence is CASSYSPTGYTDTQYF. The CDR3 coding sequence is TGTGCCAGCAGTTACTCACCGACAGGGTACACAGATACGCAGTATTTT.

The chain uses TRBV7-9 and TRBJ1-1; D is perhaps TRBD1 (5 bases). Germline CDR1 and CDR2: SEHNR and FQNEAQ (reference sequence). The CDR3 extends over 18 amino acids. Deletions cut 5 bases from V and 5 bases from J, with 27 bases between. The CDR3 spells CASSPKPLRAGPGTEAFF. For the CDR3, the DNA is TGTGCCAGCAGCCCCAAACCCCTTCGGGCAGGGCCAGGGACTGAAGCTTTCTTT. Together with reference TRBV7-9 and TRBJ1-1, the CDR3 gives the full variable domain: DTGVSQNPRHKITKRGQNVTFRCDPISEHNRLYWYRQTLGQGPEFLTYFQNEAQLEKSRLLSDRFSAERPKGSFSTLEIQRTEQGDSAMYLCASSPKPLRAGPGTEAFFGQGTRLTVV.

The rearrangement uses TRBV30 and TRBJ1-6; D gene ambiguous. The CDR3 runs to 15 residues. Trimming took off 0 bases at V and 5 bases at J, with 11 bases between the two ends. Germline V gene data show CDR1 as GTSNPN and CDR2 as SVGIG (reference sequence). The CDR3 spells CAWSVGGLDNSPLHF. CDR3 nucleotides: TGTGCCTGGAGTGTAGGCGGATTAGATAATTCACCCCTCCACTTT.

This chain joins TRBV7-8 and TRBJ1-1; a possible D gene is TRBD1 (5 bases). V lost 0 bases, J lost 1 base, and 12 bases lay in between. Germline CDR1 reads SGHVS; CDR2 reads FQNEAQ. The CDR3 is 16 amino acids. CDR3 bases: TGTGCCAGCAGCTTAGCGGCACGGGGGGGGAACACTGAAGCTTTCTTT. As protein: CASSLAARGGNTEAFF. Full variable domain (outside the CDR3, taken from reference TRBV7-8 and TRBJ1-1): GAGVSQSPRYKVAKRGQDVALRCDPISGHVSLFWYQQALGQGPEFLTYFQNEAQLDKSGLPSDRFFAERPEGSVSTLKIQRTQQEDSAVYLCASSLAARGGNTEAFFGQGTRLTVV.